The T cell receptor (beta chain) described here comes from a study of T cells after posttransplantation cyclophosphamide. Turning to this clone: Its specificity is unknown.

The assay was immunoSEQ multiplex PCR, and TCRdb's table has in-frame clones only and misses some. The sample presents about 10,000 clones, none singletons. Study outcomes and limitations: Skin or GI-infiltrating T cells shared few TRB sequences with blood. TRB clonality was highly associated with recipient CMV seropositivity and reactivation.

This CDR3 contains 14 residues. V lost 5 bases to trimming and J lost 1 base; unmatched junction nucleotides: 2. A marrow graft followed busulfan-fludarabine conditioning, with cyclophosphamide on days +3 and +4. This sample comprised PBMCs, obtained after allogeneic stem cell transplant with posttransplant cyclophosphamide. This clonotype was sampled from a female patient aged 40-49 years who received an allogeneic stem cell transplant from a related donor, was CMV-positive, and had no GVHD. Some T cells may be supplied by the graft donor. The chain links TRBV12-3 or TRBV12-4 to TRBJ2-3, with 8 bases lining up with TRBD2. Here the CDR3 DNA reads TGTGCCAGCAGTGCGGGGGGCGGCACAGATACGCAGTATTTT. Its protein is CASSAGGGTDTQYF.